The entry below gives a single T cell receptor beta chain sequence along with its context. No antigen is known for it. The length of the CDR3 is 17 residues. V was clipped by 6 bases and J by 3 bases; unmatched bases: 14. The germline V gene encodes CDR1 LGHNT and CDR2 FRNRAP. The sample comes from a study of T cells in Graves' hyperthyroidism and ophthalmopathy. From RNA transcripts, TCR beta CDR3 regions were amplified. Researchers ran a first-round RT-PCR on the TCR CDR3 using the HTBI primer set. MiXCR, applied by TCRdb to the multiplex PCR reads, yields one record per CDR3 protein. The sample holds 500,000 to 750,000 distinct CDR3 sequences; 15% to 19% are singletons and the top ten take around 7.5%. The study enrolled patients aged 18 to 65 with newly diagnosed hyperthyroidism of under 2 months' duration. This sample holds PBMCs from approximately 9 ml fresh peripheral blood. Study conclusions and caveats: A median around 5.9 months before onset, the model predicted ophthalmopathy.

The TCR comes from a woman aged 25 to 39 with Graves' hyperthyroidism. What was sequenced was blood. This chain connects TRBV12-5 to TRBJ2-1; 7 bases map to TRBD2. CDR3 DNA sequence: TGTGCTAGTGGCCTCCCCCGCGGGAGTGTTTTCTACAATGAGCAGTTCTTC. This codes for CASGLPRGSVFYNEQFF.